The rows below give T cell receptor beta chains drawn from one sample of a study of Ad26.COV2.S vaccination and SARS-CoV-2 variants. The method was immunoSEQ multiplex PCR; TCRdb's version includes in-frame clones alone and lacks a portion of them. The table has a few hundred thousand clones, 80% to 90% seen once; the top ten hold around 3.6%. The material sequenced was peripheral blood, taken in a trial of Ad26.COV2.S vaccine versus placebo. These receptors came from a person between 18 and 65 years old who received the Ad26.COV2.S COVID-19 vaccine or a placebo. CDR3s include the opening cysteine and the closing phenylalanine or tryptophan. D genes are given only for firm matches. The listing skips clone size in some rows; elsewhere it reads once, few, many or a size class.

>TRBV12-5|.|TRBJ2-7|.
TGTGCTAGTGGTTCCCCCCCGTGGGGGGCGAGCTACGAGCAGTACTTC
CASGSPPWGASYEQYF
>TRBV5-4|.|TRBJ1-2|TRBD1
TGTGCCAGCAGCCAACCCGGGACAGGGGGGGGTGGTGGCTACACCTTC
CASSQPGTGGGGGYTF
>TRBV6-6|.|TRBJ1-1|.
TGTGCCAGCAGTTTTCCACAGGGCTTGAACACTGAAGCTTTCTTT
CASSFPQGLNTEAFF
>TRBV15|.|TRBJ2-1|.
TGTGCCACCAGCAGAGGTCGGGGGGACACAGGGGTCGGTGAGCAGTTCTTC
CATSRGRGDTGVGEQFF
>TRBV5-1|.|TRBJ2-3|TRBD1
TGCGCCAGCAGCTTGTCAGGGGGATTCACAGATACGCAGTATTTT
CASSLSGGFTDTQYF
>TRBV4-1|.|TRBJ1-1|.
TGCGCCAGCAGCCTAATCGCAGGGGTCAGGATGAACACTGAAGCTTTCTTT
CASSLIAGVRMNTEAFF
>TRBV30|.|TRBJ1-5|.
TGTGCCTGGAGTGTTAGATTGATGGGACAAGATAATCAGCCCCAGCATTTT
CAWSVRLMGQDNQPQHF
>TRBV12-3/TRBV12-4|.|TRBJ2-7|.
TGTGCCAGCAGTTTATCTCCTGGCCACGAGCAGTACTTC
CASSLSPGHEQYF
>TRBV2|.|TRBJ1-2|TRBD1
TGTGCCAGCAGTGCCTCTCAGGGGGCGGTCGGCTACACCTTC
CASSASQGAVGYTF
>TRBV9|.|TRBJ2-1|TRBD1
TGTGCCAGCAGCGTGACAGGGGTCTCCTACAATGAGCAGTTCTTC
CASSVTGVSYNEQFF
>TRBV12-5|.|TRBJ1-5|.
TGTGCTAGTGGTTTAGGGGAATCTAGCAATCAGCCCCAGCATTTT
CASGLGESSNQPQHF
>TRBV6-5|.|TRBJ2-5|TRBD1
TGTGCCAGCAGTTACTCGCGCACAGGGGAAGAGACCCAGTACTTC
CASSYSRTGEETQYF
>TRBV9|.|TRBJ1-3|.
TGTGCCAGCAGCGTAGCTACCAGATCCTCTGGAAACACCATATATTTT
CASSVATRSSGNTIYF
>TRBV5-1|.|TRBJ2-2|.
TGCGCCAGCAGCTTCCAAAACACCGGGGAGCTGTTTTTT
CASSFQNTGELFF
>TRBV4-2|.|TRBJ2-3|TRBD1
TGTGCCAGCAGCCCGGGACAGCCGATTAGCACAGATACGCAGTATTTT
CASSPGQPISTDTQYF
>TRBV6-2/TRBV6-3|.|TRBJ1-5|.
TGTGCCAGCAGTCCCCGAAGAGGGGTTAATCAGCCCCAGCATTTT
CASSPRRGVNQPQHF
>TRBV20-1|.|TRBJ1-2|TRBD1
TGCAGTGCTAGTGGGACAGAACTTCTTGCGACCTTC
CSASGTELLATF
>TRBV11-2|.|TRBJ1-2|.
TGTGCCAGCAGCTTAGTTCTGGGGGTCGGCGGCTACACCTTC
CASSLVLGVGGYTF
>TRBV7-3|.|TRBJ1-1|.
TGTGCCAGCAGCTTAACGCCCTCAGGGTTGGAGGACACTGAAGCTTTCTTT
CASSLTPSGLEDTEAFF
>TRBV12-3/TRBV12-4|few|TRBJ1-5|.
TGTGCCAGCAGCCGACAGAGCAATCAGCCCCAGCATTTT
CASSRQSNQPQHF
>TRBV7-3|few|TRBJ2-4|.
TGTGCCAGCAGCTTAGGGGCGTCTGGGGACATTCAGTACTTC
CASSLGASGDIQYF
>TRBV9|.|TRBJ2-1|.
TGTGCCAGCAGCGTACGGGGGGCGGTGGGAAATGAGCAGTTCTTC
CASSVRGAVGNEQFF
>TRBV18|.|TRBJ1-1|TRBD1
TGTGCCAGCTCACCCGGGACAGGGTTATTCACTGAAGCTTTCTTT
CASSPGTGLFTEAFF
>TRBV5-1|once|TRBJ2-1|TRBD2
TGCGCCAGCAGCTTGGGGGCGGGGGTTGAGCAGTTCTTC
CASSLGAGVEQFF
>TRBV14|.|TRBJ2-7|.
TGTGCCAGCAGCTCTAGCGAGGGTGCTGGAGGCCACGAGCAGTACTTC
CASSSSEGAGGHEQYF
>TRBV5-1|.|TRBJ1-2|.
TGCGCCAGCAGCTTGGGAGGAGGAGGGGGTAACTATGGCTACACCTTC
CASSLGGGGGNYGYTF
>TRBV24-1|.|TRBJ1-1|.
TGTGCCACCAGCCTTGGGGAGAACACTGAAGCTTTCTTT
CATSLGENTEAFF
>TRBV5-1|.|TRBJ1-1|.
TGCGCCAGCAGCTTGGATACTGAAGCTTTCTTT
CASSLDTEAFF
>TRBV7-8|.|TRBJ2-3|.
TGTGCCAGCAGCTTAGCGGGGGGAACCACAGATACGCAGTATTTT
CASSLAGGTTDTQYF
>TRBV29-1|once|TRBJ2-1|.
TGCAGCGTCCTGGGTAATGAGCAGTTCTTC
CSVLGNEQFF
>TRBV13|.|TRBJ1-2|.
TGTGCCAGCAGCTTCGGAGGGAATGGCTACACCTTC
CASSFGGNGYTF
>TRBV12-3/TRBV12-4|once|TRBJ1-5|.
TGTGCCAGCACCCTTGGCAGGCAGCCCCAGCATTTT
CASTLGRQPQHF
>TRBV4-1|.|TRBJ1-6|.
TGCGCCAGCAGCCAAGACGCCATCGGTGGTTCACCCCTCCACTTT
CASSQDAIGGSPLHF
>TRBV18|.|TRBJ1-2|TRBD1
TGTGCCAGCTCACCAGGACAGGGGGAGAACTATGGCTACACCTTC
CASSPGQGENYGYTF
>TRBV4-2|.|TRBJ2-2|.
TGTGCCAGCAGCCCGACCTGGGGGGCGGCCGGGGAGCTGTTTTTT
CASSPTWGAAGELFF
>TRBV12-3/TRBV12-4|.|TRBJ2-7|TRBD1
TGTGCCAGCAGTGGGACAGGGACCGAGCAGTACTTC
CASSGTGTEQYF
>TRBV6-7|few|TRBJ1-2|.
TGTGCCAGCAGTTGCCGGGACTTATATGGCTACACCTTC
CASSCRDLYGYTF
>TRBV6-5|.|TRBJ2-3|TRBD1
TGTGCCAGCTCTCTCAACAGGGGGACAGATACGCAGTATTTT
CASSLNRGTDTQYF
>TRBV10-3|.|TRBJ2-7|.
TGTGCCATCAGGGGTGAATCCTACGAGCAGTACTTC
CAIRGESYEQYF
>TRBV30|.|TRBJ1-1|.
TGTGCCTGGAGTAGGAGCAACACTGAAGCTTTCTTT
CAWSRSNTEAFF
>TRBV6-5|.|TRBJ1-2|TRBD1
TGTGCCAGCAGTTATTTACAGGGGCGCGGCTACACCTTC
CASSYLQGRGYTF
>TRBV7-6|once|TRBJ2-5|.
TGTGCCAGCAGCTTAGATATCGCGGGACCGAAAGGGGAGACCCAGTACTTC
CASSLDIAGPKGETQYF
>TRBV14|.|TRBJ1-6|TRBD1
TGTGCCAGCAGCCTCCCGGCGGGACAGGGGAATTCACCCCTCCACTTT
CASSLPAGQGNSPLHF
>TRBV2|.|TRBJ1-1|TRBD1
TGTGCCAGCAGTGGACAGGGGAACACTGAAGCTTTCTTT
CASSGQGNTEAFF
>TRBV12-3/TRBV12-4|.|TRBJ1-2|TRBD1
TGTGCCAGCAGCCAGGGACAGGGTGGTGGCTACACCTTC
CASSQGQGGGYTF
>TRBV11-3|.|TRBJ2-3|.
TGTGCCAGCAGCTTGTCACCCACAGGTGAAGATACGCAGTATTTT
CASSLSPTGEDTQYF
>TRBV27|.|TRBJ2-5|TRBD2
TGTGCCAGCAGCCCGGGACTAGATCAAGAGACCCAGTACTTC
CASSPGLDQETQYF
>TRBV13|.|TRBJ2-1|TRBD1
TGTGCCAGCAGCCGCCGACAGGGCAACAATGAGCAGTTCTTC
CASSRRQGNNEQFF
>TRBV5-6|once|TRBJ2-6|.
TGTGCCAGCAGACCTACAGGGTCCGGGGCCAACGTCCTGACTTTC
CASRPTGSGANVLTF
>TRBV12-3/TRBV12-4|.|TRBJ2-2|.
TGTGCCAGCATAATGGGGGGCACCGGGGAGCTGTTTTTT
CASIMGGTGELFF
>TRBV5-1|.|TRBJ1-2|TRBD1
TGCGCCAGCACTGTCCGGACAGGGGGCCGCTATGGCTACACCTTC
CASTVRTGGRYGYTF
>TRBV2|.|TRBJ1-1|.
TGTGCCAGCAGTGTCTCTGATGGAAGGGGATGGGGCACTGAAGCTTTCTTT
CASSVSDGRGWGTEAFF
>TRBV6-5|.|TRBJ1-6|.
TGTGCCAGCAGGGAGGGCGGGTCCTATAATTCACCCCTCCACTTT
CASREGGSYNSPLHF
>TRBV5-1|.|TRBJ1-6|.
TGCGCCAGCAGCTCAAGTAATTCACCCCTCCACTTT
CASSSSNSPLHF
>TRBV18|.|TRBJ1-3|.
TGTGCCAGCTCACCAGGTGTATCAGGAAACACCATATATTTT
CASSPGVSGNTIYF
>TRBV6-5|.|TRBJ1-3|.
TGTGCCAGCAGCCCGGACAGAGACACCATATATTTT
CASSPDRDTIYF
>TRBV2|once|TRBJ2-7|TRBD1
TGTGCCAGCAGTCTGATCGGACAGGGGACTTCGAACGAGCAGTACTTC
CASSLIGQGTSNEQYF
>TRBV9|.|TRBJ1-6|.
TGTGCCAGCAGCGTAGATCCCCAAATGGCTTCACCCCTCCACTTT
CASSVDPQMASPLHF
>TRBV7-9|.|TRBJ1-2|TRBD1
TGTGCCAGCACCGCGGACAGGGGTGGCTACACCTTC
CASTADRGGYTF
>TRBV20-1|.|TRBJ2-2|.
TGCAGTGCGCCTTTGAACGGGGAGCTGTTTTTT
CSAPLNGELFF